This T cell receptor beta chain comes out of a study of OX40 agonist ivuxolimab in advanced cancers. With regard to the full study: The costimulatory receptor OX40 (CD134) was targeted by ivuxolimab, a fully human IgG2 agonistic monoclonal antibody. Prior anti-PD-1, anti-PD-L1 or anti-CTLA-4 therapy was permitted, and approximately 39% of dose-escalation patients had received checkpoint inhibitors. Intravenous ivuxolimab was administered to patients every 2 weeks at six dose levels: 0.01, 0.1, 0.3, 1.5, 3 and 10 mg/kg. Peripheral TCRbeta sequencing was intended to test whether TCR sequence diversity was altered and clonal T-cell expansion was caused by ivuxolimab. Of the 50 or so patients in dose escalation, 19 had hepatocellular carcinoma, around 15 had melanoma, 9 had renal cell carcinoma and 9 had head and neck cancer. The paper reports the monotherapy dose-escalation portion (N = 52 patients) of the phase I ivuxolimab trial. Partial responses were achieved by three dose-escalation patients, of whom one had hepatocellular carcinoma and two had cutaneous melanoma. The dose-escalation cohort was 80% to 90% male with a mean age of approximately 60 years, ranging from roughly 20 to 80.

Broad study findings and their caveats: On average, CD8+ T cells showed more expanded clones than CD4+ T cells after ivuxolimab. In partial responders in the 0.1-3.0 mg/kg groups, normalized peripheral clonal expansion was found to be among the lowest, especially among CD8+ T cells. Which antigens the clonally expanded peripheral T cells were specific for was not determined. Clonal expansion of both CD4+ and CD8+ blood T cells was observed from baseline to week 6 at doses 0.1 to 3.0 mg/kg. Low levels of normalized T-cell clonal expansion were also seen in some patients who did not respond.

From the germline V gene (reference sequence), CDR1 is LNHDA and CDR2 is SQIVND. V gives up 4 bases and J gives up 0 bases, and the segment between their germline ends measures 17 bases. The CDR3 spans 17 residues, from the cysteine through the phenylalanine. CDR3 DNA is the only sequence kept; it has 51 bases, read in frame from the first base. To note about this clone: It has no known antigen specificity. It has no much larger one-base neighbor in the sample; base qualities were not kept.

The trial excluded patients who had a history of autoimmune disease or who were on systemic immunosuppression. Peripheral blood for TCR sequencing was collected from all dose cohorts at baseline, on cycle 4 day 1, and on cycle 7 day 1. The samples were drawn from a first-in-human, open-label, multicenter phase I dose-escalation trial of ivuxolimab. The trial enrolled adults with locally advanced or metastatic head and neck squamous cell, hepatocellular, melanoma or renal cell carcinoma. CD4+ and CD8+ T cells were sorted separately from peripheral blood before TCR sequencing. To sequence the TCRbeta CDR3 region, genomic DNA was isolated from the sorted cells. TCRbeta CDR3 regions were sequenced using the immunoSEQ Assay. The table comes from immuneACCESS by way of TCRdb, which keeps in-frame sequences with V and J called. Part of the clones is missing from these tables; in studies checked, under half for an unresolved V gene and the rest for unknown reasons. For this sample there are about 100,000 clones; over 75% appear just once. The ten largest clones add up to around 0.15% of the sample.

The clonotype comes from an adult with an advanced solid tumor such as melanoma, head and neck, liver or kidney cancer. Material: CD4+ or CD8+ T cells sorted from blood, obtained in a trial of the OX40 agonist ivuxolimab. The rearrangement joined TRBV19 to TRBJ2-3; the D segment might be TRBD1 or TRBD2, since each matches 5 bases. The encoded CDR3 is CASSTIGVGGSTDTQYF. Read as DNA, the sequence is TGTGCCAGTAGTACCATCGGCGTTGGGGGAAGCACAGATACGCAGTATTTT.